This note documents a single T cell receptor beta chain sequence. This record comes from a study of shared clonotypes between healthy human individuals. Germline V gives CDR1 MGHRA, CDR2 YSYEKL. Trimming at V came to 8 bases and at J to 4 bases, leaving 5 bases not matched to a gene. The CDR3 consists of 13 residues. Donors comprised healthy HIV-negative adults lacking recent acute infections or vaccinations. Genomic DNA belonging to each subset was distributed in equal measure over several immunoSEQ plates. Using immunoSEQ multiplex PCR, the repertoire was profiled, and TCRdb retains in-frame clones only, with some absent. Here the sample spans fewer than 550,000 clones, 60% to 80% being singletons.

The J gene is TRBJ2-1, the V gene TRBV4-1, with TRBD2 matching over 7 bases. This sequence was found in a woman aged 35 to 49 in good health. Some clones in this sample may be carry-over from other donors' samples. Sequenced: PBMCs. CDR3: CASGGSSYNEQFF. CDR3 in DNA: TGCGCCAGCGGCGGGAGTTCGTACAATGAGCAGTTCTTC.